A single sample is the source of the 32 T cell receptor beta chains below, sequenced in a study of graft-versus-host responses after intestinal transplantation (dated by TCRdb to the early 2020s). Libraries were constructed by the immunoSEQ multiplex PCR assay. TCRdb obtained this table from immuneACCESS and retained in-frame rearrangements with V and J assigned. These tables miss some clones; where compared with another copy, unresolved V genes account for less than half of the shortfall, and the remainder is unexplained. For this sample there are tens of thousands of clones; around 90% appear just once. Over 1.5% of the sample goes to the ten largest clones. Dithiothreitol, EDTA incubations and collagenase D digestion were used to isolate intraepithelial and lamina propria lymphocytes from graft specimens. The material was ileum tissue, obtained around 350 days after transplant. The source of these receptors is a human patient who received an intestinal transplant, so some T cells may come from the graft donor.

The rearrangement uses TRBV5-1 and TRBJ2-3; 11 nucleotides line up with TRBD2. In germline, CDR1 is SGHRS, CDR2 YFSETQ. V lost 4 bases to trimming and J lost 3 bases; unmatched junction nucleotides: 16. The CDR3 runs 19 residues. The DNA for the CDR3 is TGCGCCAGCAGCCCGACGGTAGCGGGAGGGCCTAGGCGTACAGATACGCAGTATTTT. As protein: CASSPTVAGGPRRTDTQYF.

This chain joins TRBV6-6 and TRBJ1-1, with D possibly TRBD1 on 6 matching bases. Germline V gene sequence: CDR1 MNHNY, CDR2 SVGAGI (reference sequence). The length of the CDR3 is 12 residues. The germline V and J ends were trimmed by 5 bases and 5 bases, with 9 bases remaining between them. CDR3 in DNA: TGTGCCAGCAGTACAGGGATGACTGAAGCTTTCTTT. This gives the protein CASSTGMTEAFF.

This rearrangement joins TRBV21-1 to TRBJ2-6. TRBV21-1 is tagged as a pseudogene. The CDR3 is 18 amino acids. Here the CDR3 reads CASSKDRGRLSGANVLTF. CDR3 DNA sequence: TGTGCCAGCAGCAAAGATCGGGGGCGCCTCTCTGGGGCCAACGTCCTGACTTTC.

The gene calls are TRBV30 and TRBJ2-5, with D hard to call. Trimming cost V 2 bases and J 2 bases, with 15 bases left between them. CDR3 length: 15 residues. CDR1 and CDR2 from the germline V gene are GTSNPN and SVGIG (reference sequence). The CDR3 reads CAWSSAGLPQETQYF. The CDR3 DNA is TGTGCCTGGAGTTCCGCCGGCCTCCCTCAAGAGACCCAGTACTTC.

This chain joins TRBV27 and TRBJ1-5; D is ambiguous. V gave up 5 bases and J gave up 1 base, with 6 bases separating them. CDR1 and CDR2 from the germline V gene are MNHEY and SMNVEV (reference sequence). The CDR3 has 13 residues. CDR3 protein: CASSPLSNQPQHF. CDR3 DNA sequence: TGTGCCAGCAGTCCACTAAGCAATCAGCCCCAGCATTTT.

The V gene is TRBV27, the J gene TRBJ2-7; tentatively, D is TRBD1 or TRBD2 (5 bases each). The CDR3 contains 14 residues. The germline V gene encodes CDR1 MNHEY and CDR2 SMNVEV (reference sequence). Trimming cost V 4 bases and J 5 bases, with 15 bases left between them. Written as DNA, the CDR3 is TGTGCCAGCAGTTGGGGACGCCAGGGAGACGAGCAGTACTTC. Its translation is CASSWGRQGDEQYF.

The count of this clone is one. The rearrangement uses TRBV15 and TRBJ2-2; a weak D match, TRBD1 (6 bases). CDR3 size: 15 residues. The V end lost 0 bases, the J end lost 6 bases, and 11 bases lay between the germline ends. The V gene's germline CDR1 is LNHNV and CDR2 YYDKDF (reference sequence). This CDR3 reads CATSRDLGASGELFF. CDR3 sequence (DNA): TGTGCCACCAGCAGAGATTTGGGGGCGTCCGGGGAGCTGTTTTTT.

This clone is medium-sized. The chain combines TRBV4-2 with TRBJ2-2; TRBD2 might be the D (6 bases). CDR1 is LGHNA and CDR2 is YNFKEQ in the germline V gene. V dropped 10 bases and J dropped 1 base, with 19 bases sitting between them. This CDR3 spans 16 amino acids. CDR3 loop: CATGVDSGVNTGELFF. DNA of the CDR3: TGTGCCACTGGGGTGGATAGCGGAGTGAACACCGGGGAGCTGTTTTTT.

This chain links TRBV29-1 with TRBJ2-5; 7 bases are shared with TRBD2. CDR1 is SQVTM and CDR2 is ANQGSEA in the germline V gene. The trim removed 6 bases at V and 1 base at J, leaving 2 bases unmatched. The CDR3 has 12 residues. CDR3: CSVGLVQETQYF. CDR3 sequence (DNA): TGCAGCGTCGGACTAGTCCAAGAGACCCAGTACTTC.

The J gene is TRBJ2-1, the V gene TRBV27, with 7 bases aligning to TRBD2. There are 18 residues in the CDR3. The germline gives CDR1 MNHEY, CDR2 SMNVEV (reference sequence). Trimming cost V 2 bases and J 4 bases; bases outside gene matches: 14. The CDR3 DNA follows: TGTGCCAGCAGTTTAGAGGGCGGGGAGGGACCGTTGTACAATGAGCAGTTCTTC. It translates to CASSLEGGEGPLYNEQFF.

The chain joins TRBV7-2 to TRBJ1-3; 8 positions agree with TRBD1. Trimming took 4 bases from V and 2 from J; bases not matched to a gene: 4. There are 15 residues in the CDR3. CDR1 is SGHTA, CDR2 FQGNSA, per germline. CDR3 region: CASSSPGQAGNTIYF. CDR3 nucleotides: TGTGCCAGCAGCTCCCCGGGACAGGCTGGAAACACCATATATTTT.

As regards this clone: One end of the junction fails to match germline, which may point to a read error. Here the CDR3 reads CASSLAGPYNEQFF. In DNA form, the CDR3 reads TGCGCAAGCAGTCTAGCGGGACCGTACAATGAGCAGTTCTTC. This chain links TRBV5-1 with TRBJ2-1; 9 bases are shared with TRBD2. The CDR3 runs 14 residues. Germline values: CDR1 SGHRS, CDR2 YFSETQ.

The chain joins TRBV6-5 to TRBJ1-1; 8 nucleotides align to TRBD1. The CDR3 spans 14 residues. The trim removed 2 bases at V and 5 bases at J, leaving 4 bases unmatched. Germline CDR1 reads MNHEY; CDR2 reads SVGAGI. CDR3 region: CASSYSRGQTEAFF. CDR3 DNA sequence: TGTGCCAGCAGTTACAGCAGGGGGCAGACTGAAGCTTTCTTT.

The rearrangement uses TRBV9 and TRBJ2-3; 9 positions agree with TRBD2. V was pared by 2 bases and J by 4 bases, with 11 bases of the junction left unmatched. CDR3 size: 17 residues. CDR1 and CDR2 from the germline V gene are SGDLS and YYNGEE. For the CDR3, the DNA is TGTGCCAGCAGCGTGACCACCTTAGCGGGAGCGGCAGATACGCAGTATTTT. This translates into CASSVTTLAGAADTQYF.

The chain uses TRBV5-4 and TRBJ2-7; 10 bases are shared with TRBD1. Germline V gene data show CDR1 as SGHNT and CDR2 as YYREEE (reference sequence). This CDR3 has 14 amino acids. The V segment lost 2 bases and the J segment 3 bases; nucleotides outside the gene matches: 2. This CDR3 reads CASSFRDRGYEQYF. The CDR3 nucleotides read TGTGCCAGCAGCTTCCGGGACAGGGGCTACGAGCAGTACTTC.

The chain uses TRBV18 and TRBJ1-6, with TRBD1 identical over 9 bases. This CDR3 has 17 residues. Unmatched junction bases numbered 11, after V lost 3 bases and J lost 8 bases. The germline CDR1 and CDR2 sequences are KGHSH and LQKENI. CDR3 DNA: TGTGCCAGCTCACCGACAGTTTCGGGACAGGGTTATTCACCCCTCCACTTT. Its translation is CASSPTVSGQGYSPLHF.

The chain recombines TRBV2 with TRBJ2-3; D possibly corresponds to TRBD2 (6 bases). The CDR3 has 13 residues. From germline, CDR1 is SNHLY and CDR2 FYNNEI. Trimming cost V 7 bases and J 5 bases, with 13 bases left between them. The CDR3 region is CASNSQGGDTQYF. The CDR3 DNA follows: TGTGCCAGCAACTCCCAGGGAGGAGATACGCAGTATTTT. The whole variable domain, filled in from reference TRBV2 and TRBJ2-3, reads EPEVTQTPSHQVTQMGQEVILRCVPISNHLYFYWYRQILGQKVEFLVSFYNNEISEKSEIFDDQFSVERPDGSNFTLKIRSTKLEDSAMYFCASNSQGGDTQYFGPGTRLTVL.

This clone has only a few counts. V and J are TRBV5-6 and TRBJ1-4; possibly TRBD1 for D (6 bases). Per germline, CDR1 SGHDT and CDR2 YYEEEE. Trimming took 5 bases from V and 4 from J, leaving 12 bases between them. The length of the CDR3 is 14 residues. CDR3 DNA: TGTGCCAGCAGTTCCGGGACAAATAATGAAAAACTGTTTTTT. This translates into CASSSGTNNEKLFF.

V and J are TRBV2 and TRBJ2-3; TRBD2 matches 11 bases. This CDR3 spans 15 amino acids. The germline CDR1 and CDR2 sequences are SNHLY and FYNNEI. V dropped 5 bases and J dropped 3; count of bases not matched to a gene: 4. The CDR3, as DNA: TGTGCCAGCAGTCTAGCGGGGGGTTTTACAGATACGCAGTATTTT. Amino acid sequence: CASSLAGGFTDTQYF. The entire variable domain, with the rest obtained from reference TRBV2 and TRBJ2-3, is as follows: EPEVTQTPSHQVTQMGQEVILRCVPISNHLYFYWYRQILGQKVEFLVSFYNNEISEKSEIFDDQFSVERPDGSNFTLKIRSTKLEDSAMYFCASSLAGGFTDTQYFGPGTRLTVL.

The chain is built from TRBV5-5 and TRBJ2-1, with D possibly TRBD1 on 5 matching bases. Germline lookup yields CDR1 SGHKS and CDR2 YYEKEE (reference sequence). This CDR3 has 14 amino acids. V was cut by 2 bases and J by 3 bases, with 9 bases left in between. CDR3 region: CASSLGVDYNEQFF. CDR3 sequence (DNA): TGTGCCAGCAGCTTAGGGGTGGACTACAATGAGCAGTTCTTC.

With respect to this clone: Sequence at one end of the junction differs from germline and may be a read error. The chain is built from TRBV5-1 and TRBJ2-7; 7 nucleotides match TRBD2. The CDR3 is 16 amino acids. Germline CDR1 reads SGHRS; CDR2 reads YFSETQ. CDR3 nucleotide sequence: TGCGCCAGCAGCGTTAGCGGGCCTCCTTTATTCTACGATCAGTACTTC. Its translation is CASSVSGPPLFYDQYF.

The CDR3 here is CASSRNWEGYSNQPQHF. In DNA form, the CDR3 reads TGTGCCAGCAGCCGCAATTGGGAGGGTTATAGCAATCAGCCCCAGCATTTT. V is TRBV11-3 and J is TRBJ1-5; D remains ambiguous. Germline CDR1 and CDR2: SGHNT and YENEEA. Deletions cut 5 bases from V and 0 bases from J, with 17 bases between. CDR3 length: 17 amino acids.

The chain is built from TRBV6-5 and TRBJ2-5; 7 nucleotides line up with TRBD2. Losses at the gene ends were 2 bases for V and 8 bases for J; bases not matched to a gene: 2. From germline, CDR1 is MNHEY and CDR2 SVGAGI. CDR3 size: 12 residues. CDR3 residues: CASSYPGGTQYF. The CDR3 DNA is TGTGCCAGCAGTTACCCGGGGGGAACCCAGTACTTC.

This clone was counted between two and nine times. This chain uses TRBV2 with TRBJ2-7; a possible D gene is TRBD2 (7 bases). From germline, CDR1 is SNHLY and CDR2 FYNNEI. V shed 8 bases and J shed 4 bases, with 15 bases lying between them. The CDR3 is 13 amino acids. CDR3 DNA: TGTGCCAGCGGGGGCGGGGGCTATTACGAGCAGTACTTC. It specifies CASGGGGYYEQYF.

The genes are TRBV7-9 and TRBJ2-2; D gene unclear. Trimming removed 5 bases from V and 0 bases from J, with 16 bases in between. Per germline, CDR1 SEHNR and CDR2 FQNEAQ (reference sequence). The CDR3 extends over 17 amino acids. Written as DNA, the CDR3 is TGTGCCAGCAGCCAACCGCTTCAAAAACCGAACACCGGGGAGCTGTTTTTT. Amino acids: CASSQPLQKPNTGELFF.

V is TRBV6-6 and J is TRBJ2-5, with D tentatively TRBD1 (6 bases). Germline V gene data show CDR1 as MNHNY and CDR2 as SVGAGI (reference sequence). CDR3 length: 14 residues. V lost 4 bases and J lost 2, with 11 bases in between. CDR3 region: CASSFGQQQETQYF. CDR3 bases: TGTGCCAGCAGTTTCGGACAGCAACAAGAGACCCAGTACTTC.

This clone was detected only a few times. DNA for the CDR3: TGTGCCAGCAGGCGGGATCAGGGCCCCTATGGCTACACCTTC. Translating gives CASRRDQGPYGYTF. The chain recombines TRBV21-1 with TRBJ1-2. TRBV21-1 is a pseudogene segment. The CDR3 length is 14 residues.

V usage is TRBV6-1 and J usage is TRBJ2-1, with 9 bases fitting TRBD2. V was pared by 1 base and J by 9 bases, with 10 bases of the junction left unmatched. Germline lookup yields CDR1 MNHNS and CDR2 SASEGT. The CDR3 consists of 16 residues. CDR3 amino acids: CASSEDIAGEAREQFF. CDR3 bases: TGTGCCAGCAGTGAAGACATAGCGGGAGAGGCCCGTGAGCAGTTCTTC.

The V and J genes are TRBV4-2 and TRBJ1-2, with D maybe TRBD1 (6 bases). V was cut by 2 bases and J by 2 bases, with 21 bases left in between. The germline gives CDR1 LGHNA, CDR2 YNFKEQ. The CDR3 is 18 residues long. CDR3 DNA: TGTGCCAGCAGCCAATCCCGGGGGGTACAGGGCGGGAACTATGGCTACACCTTC. It is translated as CASSQSRGVQGGNYGYTF.

V usage is TRBV5-1 and J usage is TRBJ2-5; 9 bases fit TRBD2. V lost 3 bases to trimming and J lost 9 bases; unmatched junction nucleotides: 21. Germline CDR1 and CDR2: SGHRS and YFSETQ. The CDR3 contains 18 residues. This CDR3 reads CASSWRGWRGGPPGSQYF. The CDR3 bases are TGCGCCAGCAGCTGGAGGGGTTGGCGGGGGGGCCCGCCGGGTTCCCAGTACTTC.

J is TRBJ1-6 and V is TRBV13; 7 nucleotides line up with TRBD1. Germline values: CDR1 PRHDT, CDR2 FYEKMQ (reference sequence). The CDR3 contains 16 residues. J lost 13 bases, V lost 5 bases, and 17 bases had no gene match. In DNA, the CDR3 is TGTGCCAGCAGCAGTACTCAGGGGGAGTATATCGCGCCCCTCCACTTT. Its protein product is CASSSTQGEYIAPLHF.

Only one count was recorded for this clone. The chain combines TRBV28 with TRBJ2-5, with TRBD1 as a possible D gene (6 bases). The germline V gene has CDR1 MDHEN and CDR2 SYDVKM. The CDR3 extends over 15 amino acids. Between the trimmed V and J ends, which lost 4 bases and 7 bases, there was a span of 19 bases. The CDR3 DNA follows: TGTGCCAGCAGTTCCACTAGGGGGAGTGGAGGGACCCAGTACTTC. This encodes CASSSTRGSGGTQYF.